The 19 T cell receptor beta chains in this list originate from one sample, sequenced in a study of OX40 agonist ivuxolimab in advanced cancers. Using immunoSEQ multiplex PCR, the repertoire was profiled, and TCRdb retains in-frame clones only, with some absent. The repertoire includes 45,000 to 55,000 clones, around 88% of them detected once, and more than 13% sits in the top ten. The specimen was CD4+ or CD8+ T cells sorted from blood, collected in a trial of the OX40 agonist ivuxolimab. The receptor source for this set is an adult with an advanced solid tumor such as melanoma, head and neck, liver or kidney cancer.

Here the CDR3 DNA reads TGTGCCAGTAGTATCAGCGGCTACGAGCAGTACTTC. Translation gives CASSISGYEQYF. V is TRBV19 and J is TRBJ2-7, with D tentatively TRBD2 (5 bases). The CDR3 runs to 12 residues. The germline V gene encodes CDR1 LNHDA and CDR2 SQIVND (reference sequence). The V end was cut by 3 bases, the J end by 3 bases, with 6 bases between.

The chain combines TRBV5-1 with TRBJ2-2; 11 bases line up with TRBD1. J lost 9 bases, V lost 4 bases, and 17 bases had no gene match. CDR1 is SGHRS and CDR2 is YFSETQ in the germline V gene. This CDR3 spans 18 amino acids. The CDR3 protein is CASSPGWPGTGGFRELFF. The CDR3 nucleotides read TGCGCCAGCAGCCCGGGGTGGCCCGGGACAGGGGGGTTCCGGGAGCTGTTTTTT.

V is TRBV6-1 and J is TRBJ1-3, with D tentatively TRBD1 (5 bases). From germline, CDR1 is MNHNS and CDR2 SASEGT. This CDR3 contains 14 residues. Trimming removed 6 bases from V and 4 bases from J, with 13 bases in between. CDR3 nucleotides: TGTGCCAGCAGCAGAGGGGTAACGGGAAACACCATATATTTT. Its protein is CASSRGVTGNTIYF.

The J gene is TRBJ2-2, the V gene TRBV10-1, with D unclear. Trimming took 2 bases from V and 4 from J, leaving 8 bases between them. Germline-derived CDR1 and CDR2 are WNHNN and SYGVQD (reference sequence). The CDR3 is 14 amino acids. The CDR3 is CASSEGSGTGELFF. CDR3 nucleotides: TGCGCCAGCAGTGAGGGGTCGGGCACCGGGGAGCTGTTTTTT.

The DNA of the CDR3 is TGTGCCAGCTCCCACGGGGCGCGGGAAGGGACAGATACGCAGTATTTT. Translation gives CASSHGAREGTDTQYF. The chain couples TRBV18 to TRBJ2-3, with D possibly TRBD2 on 6 matching bases. Germline CDR1 is KGHSH and CDR2 is LQKENI. Trimming cost V 6 bases and J 3 bases, with 19 bases left between them. There are 16 residues in the CDR3. The whole variable domain, remainder taken from reference TRBV18 and TRBJ2-3, is NAGVMQNPRHLVRRRGQEARLRCSPMKGHSHVYWYRQLPEEGLKFMVYLQKENIIDESGMPKERFSAEFPKEGPSILRIQQVVRGDSAAYFCASSHGAREGTDTQYFGPGTRLTVL.

Here the CDR3 reads CASSLSPPRAGGNPGELFF. The CDR3 region has the DNA TGTGCCAGCAGCTTAAGCCCCCCGAGGGCAGGGGGTAACCCCGGGGAGCTGTTTTTT. This chain joins TRBV7-3 and TRBJ2-2; 7 bases fit TRBD1. Trimming removed 1 base from V and 6 bases from J; junction bases left unmatched: 17. Germline lookup yields CDR1 SGHTA and CDR2 FQGTGA. The CDR3 contains 19 residues.

In its sample, this clone was seen once. V usage is TRBV7-6 and J usage is TRBJ2-7; D is possibly TRBD1 (5 bases). Germline V gene sequence: CDR1 SGHVS, CDR2 FNYEAQ. The V end lost 0 bases, the J end lost 3 bases, and 15 bases lay between the germline ends. CDR3 size: 16 residues. DNA of the CDR3: TGTGCCAGCAGCTTAGCATTCCAGGGCTCTAACTACGAGCAGTACTTC. It codes for CASSLAFQGSNYEQYF. The variable domain in full, with the rest retrieved from reference TRBV7-6 and TRBJ2-7, is GAGVSQSPRYKVTKRGQDVALRCDPISGHVSLYWYRQALGQGPEFLTYFNYEAQQDKSGLPNDRFSAERPEGSISTLTIQRTEQRDSAMYRCASSLAFQGSNYEQYFGPGTRLTVT.

The genes are TRBV7-9 and TRBJ2-5, with 8 bases identical to TRBD1. V was pared by 5 bases and J by 1 base, with 6 bases of the junction left unmatched. Germline CDR1 SEHNR, CDR2 FQNEAQ (reference sequence). This CDR3 region has 15 residues. The CDR3 reads CASSSRQGLQETQYF. CDR3 nucleotide sequence: TGTGCCAGCAGCAGTCGACAGGGGCTCCAAGAGACCCAGTACTTC. Full variable domain (missing parts from reference TRBV7-9 and TRBJ2-5): DTGVSQNPRHKITKRGQNVTFRCDPISEHNRLYWYRQTLGQGPEFLTYFQNEAQLEKSRLLSDRFSAERPKGSFSTLEIQRTEQGDSAMYLCASSSRQGLQETQYFGPGTRLLVL.

The rearrangement uses TRBV13 and TRBJ2-5, with TRBD2 identical over 12 bases. CDR3 length equals 14 residues. V shed 5 bases, J shed 12 bases, and the junction held 10 bases outside the gene matches. The V gene's germline CDR1 is PRHDT and CDR2 FYEKMQ (reference sequence). The CDR3 sequence: CASSTLAGGPRKYF. CDR3 DNA sequence: TGTGCCAGCAGCACCCTAGCGGGAGGGCCCCGTAAGTACTTC.

The chain carries TRBV7-6 and TRBJ2-1; D remains ambiguous. With 2 bases removed from V and 4 bases from J, the gap between germline ends came to 12 bases. Germline CDR1 is SGHVS and CDR2 is FNYEAQ. The CDR3 loop spans 15 amino acids. DNA of the CDR3: TGTGCCAGCAGCTTAACCGTAAGCTTGTACAATGAGCAGTTCTTC. Translated, it gives CASSLTVSLYNEQFF.

This chain uses TRBV6-6 with TRBJ2-7, with D possibly being TRBD2 (6 bases). The V end lost 8 bases, the J end lost 5 bases, and 19 bases lay between the germline ends. Per the germline V gene, CDR1 is MNHNY and CDR2 is SVGAGI (reference sequence). There are 14 residues in the CDR3. The CDR3 is CASHPPGRGDEQYF. CDR3 DNA sequence: TGTGCCAGCCATCCCCCCGGGAGAGGTGACGAGCAGTACTTC.

The chain couples TRBV6-6 to TRBJ2-1; 7 bases are shared with TRBD2. The germline V gene has CDR1 MNHNY and CDR2 SVGAGI (reference sequence). Germline trimming cut 6 bases from V and 8 bases from J; bases unmatched to any gene: 16. The CDR3 length is 16 residues. The CDR3 sequence is CASRLSREDPRDEQFF. The CDR3 bases are TGTGCCAGCAGGCTATCCCGGGAGGATCCTCGGGATGAGCAGTTCTTC.

The chain has TRBV7-2 and TRBJ2-7; 9 bases match TRBD2. Germline trimming cut 2 bases from V and 1 base from J; bases unmatched to any gene: 6. The CDR3 covers 16 residues. Germline V gene lookup returns CDR1 SGHTA and CDR2 FQGNSA. The CDR3 coding sequence is TGTGCCAGCAGCTTACCTCTAGCGGGAAGGTCCTACGAGCAGTACTTC. Translation: CASSLPLAGRSYEQYF.

There are a few counts of this clone. V gene TRBV7-9 combines with J gene TRBJ1-2; TRBD1 matches 7 bases. CDR1 is SEHNR, CDR2 FQNEAQ, per germline (reference sequence). There are 12 residues in the CDR3. V shed 1 base, J shed 13 bases, and the junction held 6 bases outside the gene matches. CDR3 sequence (DNA): TGTGCCAGCAGCTTAGGACAGGGCTCACCCACCTTC. It encodes CASSLGQGSPTF. The entire variable domain, with the rest obtained from reference TRBV7-9 and TRBJ1-2, is as follows: DTGVSQNPRHKITKRGQNVTFRCDPISEHNRLYWYRQTLGQGPEFLTYFQNEAQLEKSRLLSDRFSAERPKGSFSTLEIQRTEQGDSAMYLCASSLGQGSPTFGSGTRLTVV.

V gene TRBV2 combines with J gene TRBJ2-7; D possibly corresponds to TRBD1 (6 bases). Between the trimmed V and J ends, which lost 10 bases and 1 base, there was a span of 20 bases. The CDR3 consists of 15 residues. The germline gives CDR1 SNHLY, CDR2 FYNNEI. The CDR3 region is CATQERQVSSYEQYF. The CDR3 nucleotides read TGTGCCACCCAGGAAAGACAGGTATCATCCTACGAGCAGTACTTC.

J is TRBJ2-1 and V is TRBV12-5; the match to TRBD1 covers 7 bases. Trimming removed 3 bases from V and 6 bases from J; junction bases left unmatched: 8. The CDR3 covers 15 residues. Germline CDR1 reads LGHNT; CDR2 reads FRNRAP. The CDR3 DNA reads as TGTGCTAGTGGTTTACGACAGGGTCTCTGCAATGAGCAGTTCTTC. Protein product: CASGLRQGLCNEQFF.

The gene calls are TRBV5-1 and TRBJ2-7; 9 bases fit TRBD1. The CDR3 totals 16 residues. V was pared by 0 bases and J by 1 base, with 5 bases of the junction left unmatched. Germline V gene data show CDR1 as SGHRS and CDR2 as YFSETQ. The CDR3 protein is CASSLAYGTGSYEQYF. The CDR3 region has the DNA TGCGCCAGCAGCTTGGCCTATGGGACAGGGTCCTACGAGCAGTACTTC.

The V and J genes are TRBV6-5 and TRBJ2-7; maybe TRBD2 (6 bases). The length of the CDR3 is 16 residues. V lost 0 bases and J lost 2, with 14 bases in between. The V gene's germline CDR1 is MNHEY and CDR2 SVGAGI. The CDR3 region has the DNA TGTGCCAGCAGTTACTCAATAGCGGTAGGAGCCTACGAGCAGTACTTC. Translated, it gives CASSYSIAVGAYEQYF.

The chain uses TRBV30 and TRBJ2-2; D is possibly TRBD1 (7 bases). The CDR3 spans 15 residues. Trimming pared 4 bases from V and 4 bases from J, leaving 16 bases between. Germline CDR1 and CDR2: GTSNPN and SVGIG (reference sequence). The CDR3 is CAWKTGVGSTGELFF. CDR3 DNA: TGTGCCTGGAAAACAGGGGTCGGGAGCACCGGGGAGCTGTTTTTT.